This TCR beta chain was identified during a study of radiation and T cells in renal cell carcinoma. Across the whole study: Nephrectomy followed 15 Gy stereotactic body radiation by 4 weeks. Broader study findings: In blood, top tumor clones expanded by 2 weeks, shrinking by 4.

Profiling relied on immunoSEQ multiplex PCR, and the TCRdb table lists in-frame clones only, not all of them. Among some 110,000 clones listed, 82% were seen once. As concerns this clone: The antigen remains unidentified.

Time point indicated: baseline pretreatment blood. The sample's treatment: 15 Gy SBRT to primary tumor, nephrectomy 4 weeks later. After SBRT, blood was collected at 2 and 4 weeks, plus baseline. The tumor was a clear cell renal cell carcinoma. The receptor comes from a woman aged 60 to 75 with renal cell carcinoma. The specimen was blood, collected from a patient whose treatment included radiotherapy and nephrectomy.

The CDR3 region has the DNA TGTGCCAGCAATTCCAGGGGGCTAGGGCAGCCCCAGCATTTT. This sequence encodes CASNSRGLGQPQHF. This chain connects TRBV27 to TRBJ1-5, with 8 bases fitting TRBD1. CDR3 length: 14 residues. Per germline, CDR1 MNHEY and CDR2 SMNVEV (reference sequence). Trimming took 7 bases from V and 7 from J; bases not matched to a gene: 9.